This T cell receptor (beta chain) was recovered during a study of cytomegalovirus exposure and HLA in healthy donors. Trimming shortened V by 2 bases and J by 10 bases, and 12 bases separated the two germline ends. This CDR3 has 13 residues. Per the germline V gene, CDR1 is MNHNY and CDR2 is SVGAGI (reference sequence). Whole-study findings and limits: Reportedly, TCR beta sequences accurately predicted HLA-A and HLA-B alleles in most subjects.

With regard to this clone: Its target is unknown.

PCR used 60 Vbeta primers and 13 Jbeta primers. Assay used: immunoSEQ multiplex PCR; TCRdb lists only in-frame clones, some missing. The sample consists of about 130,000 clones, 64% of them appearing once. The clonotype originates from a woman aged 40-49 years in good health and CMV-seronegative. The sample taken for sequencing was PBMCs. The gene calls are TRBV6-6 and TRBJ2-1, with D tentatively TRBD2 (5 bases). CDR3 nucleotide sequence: TGTGCCAGCAGTTACGGGTACGGGAACGAGCAGTTCTTC. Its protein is CASSYGYGNEQFF.